This TCR beta chain was retrieved from a study of T cells in Graves' hyperthyroidism and ophthalmopathy. General study results and limits: The model predicted ophthalmopathy a median around 6 months before onset. Researchers report that a 13 V-J model separated ophthalmopathy from stable hyperthyroidism.

Note on this clonotype: What it recognizes is unknown.

Germline values: CDR1 LNHNV, CDR2 YYDKDF (reference sequence). V lost 0 bases to trimming and J lost 3 bases, with 8 bases between them. This CDR3 is 15 amino acids long. Researchers took RNA transcripts and amplified the TCR beta CDR3 regions from them. In the first-round RT-PCR of the TCR CDR3, the HTBI primer set was used. TCRdb re-derived calls from the multiplex PCR reads in MiXCR, one entry per CDR3 protein. This table has about 500,000 distinct CDR3 sequences, over 15% appearing once. Pregnant or lactating patients were excluded, as were those with uncontrolled infection or other autoimmune disease. Diagnoses were established using clinical symptoms, serum thyroxine and TRAb, thyroid ultrasound and orbital computed tomography.

The chain couples TRBV15 to TRBJ2-2; no firm D call. What was sequenced was blood. This TCR came from a woman aged 18-29 years with Graves' hyperthyroidism. CDR3 in DNA: TGTGCCACCAGCAGAGAGTTACGCGACACCGGGGAGCTGTTTTTT. Amino acid sequence: CATSRELRDTGELFF.